The 7 T cell receptor beta chains below were found in one sample sequenced in a study of blood T cell repertoires in COVID-19 (TCRdb year 2020). Library preparation employed the immunoSEQ multiplex PCR assay. Entries here come from immuneACCESS through TCRdb and include only in-frame sequences with V and J called. Some clones fail to appear in such tables; in the studies checked, an unresolved V gene covers under half of the shortfall, and the cause of the remainder is unknown. The sample yields around 270,000 clones; around nine tenths were counted once. The ten largest clones represent about 5% of the sample. The sequenced sample was peripheral blood. The receptor source for this set is a man aged 40-50 years with acute or convalescent COVID-19.

This sequence joins TRBV13 and TRBJ1-1; 9 nucleotides match TRBD1. With 4 bases clipped from V and 4 bases from J, the junction kept 28 bases outside the gene matches. Germline values: CDR1 PRHDT, CDR2 FYEKMQ (reference sequence). The CDR3 loop spans 22 amino acids. The CDR3 nucleotides read TGTGCCAGCAGCTCCGAAGGAATTGTAAACAGGGGGCAGATAGATGGTCGCACTGAAGCTTTCTTT. Protein product: CASSSEGIVNRGQIDGRTEAFF.

The rearrangement uses TRBV9 and TRBJ2-7; 8 nucleotides agree with TRBD2. Germline V CDR1 and CDR2: SGDLS, YYNGEE. Trimming took 4 bases from V and 0 from J; bases not matched to a gene: 6. The CDR3 has 15 amino acids. CDR3 coding DNA: TGTGCCAGCAGCCCCCTTGCGGGGGGCTCCTACGAGCAGTACTTC. Translating it yields CASSPLAGGSYEQYF. Combining the CDR3 with reference TRBV9 and TRBJ2-7 gives the whole variable domain DSGVTQTPKHLITATGQRVTLRCSPRSGDLSVYWYQQSLDQGLQFLIQYYNGEERAKGNILERFSAQQFPDLHSELNLSSLELGDSALYFCASSPLAGGSYEQYFGPGTRLTVT.

The chain is built from TRBV11-2 and TRBJ2-2; possibly TRBD2 for D (5 bases). The CDR3 has 15 amino acids. In germline, CDR1 is SGHAT, CDR2 FQNNGV. V dropped 6 bases and J dropped 1 base, with 12 bases sitting between them. The CDR3 here is CASSTGGLNTGELFF. The CDR3 coding sequence is TGTGCCAGCAGTACCGGAGGCCTGAACACCGGGGAGCTGTTTTTT.

The chain uses TRBV30 and TRBJ1-2; D is undetermined. Trimming removed 4 bases at V and 4 bases at J, with 10 bases between. Germline lookup yields CDR1 GTSNPN and CDR2 SVGIG (reference sequence). This CDR3 has 12 residues. The CDR3 sequence: CAWTFFSYGYTF. CDR3 bases: TGTGCCTGGACCTTTTTTAGCTATGGCTACACCTTC.

V is TRBV7-6 and J is TRBJ2-1, with a weak D call TRBD2 (7 bases). Trimming took off 3 bases at V and 10 bases at J, with 16 bases between the two ends. The CDR3 is made up of 14 amino acids. Germline lookup yields CDR1 SGHVS and CDR2 FNYEAQ. The DNA for the CDR3 is TGTGCCAGCAGCTTCCTGGAGGGGGGGCGAGAGCAGTTCTTC. Amino acid sequence: CASSFLEGGREQFF.

The CDR3 bases are TGTGCCAGCATTTCCAGGGGGCGGGCTCAGCCCCAGCATTTT. This translates into CASISRGRAQPQHF. The gene calls are TRBV6-5 and TRBJ1-5; 8 bases are shared with TRBD1. This CDR3 region has 14 residues. The junction had 8 bases not matched to a gene; V was cut back by 7 bases and J by 6 bases. The germline V gene encodes CDR1 MNHEY and CDR2 SVGAGI.

This chain links TRBV12-5 with TRBJ2-5; a possible D gene is TRBD1 (6 bases). The CDR3 consists of 16 residues. V was clipped by 0 bases and J by 5 bases, with 16 bases between them. Germline V gene data show CDR1 as LGHNT and CDR2 as FRNRAP. In DNA, the CDR3 is TGTGCTAGTGGTTTGGTACGCACAGGGAGTCTTGAGACCCAGTACTTC. This translates into CASGLVRTGSLETQYF.